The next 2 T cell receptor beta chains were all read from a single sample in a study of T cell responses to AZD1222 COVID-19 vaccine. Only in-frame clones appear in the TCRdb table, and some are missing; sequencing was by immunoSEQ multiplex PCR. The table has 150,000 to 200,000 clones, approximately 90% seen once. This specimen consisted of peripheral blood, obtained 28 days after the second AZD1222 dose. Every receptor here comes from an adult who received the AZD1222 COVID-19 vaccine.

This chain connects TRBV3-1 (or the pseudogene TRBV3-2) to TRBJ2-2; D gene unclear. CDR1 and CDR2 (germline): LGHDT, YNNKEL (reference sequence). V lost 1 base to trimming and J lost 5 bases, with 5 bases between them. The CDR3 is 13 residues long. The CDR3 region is CASSQVQTGELFF. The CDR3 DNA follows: TGTGCCAGCAGCCAAGTACAAACCGGGGAGCTGTTTTTT.

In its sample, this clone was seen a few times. The DNA for the CDR3 is TGTGCCAGCAGACGGAGGCTCACCGGGGAGCTGTTTTTT. Translated, it gives CASRRRLTGELFF. This chain uses TRBV14 with TRBJ2-2; maybe TRBD2 (5 bases). Germline CDR1 is SGHDN and CDR2 is FVKESK. The V end was cut by 6 bases, the J end by 4 bases, with 9 bases between. There are 13 residues in the CDR3.